This entry concerns a single T cell receptor (beta chain). Amplification of TCR beta used genomic DNA extracted from peripheral blood. TRB rearrangements spanning V, D and J were amplified using mixed TRB-A/B primers. One entry per CDR3 protein, called by TCRdb with MiXCR from the multiplex PCR reads. Altogether 9,500 to 15,000 distinct CDR3 sequences are present, roughly 31% being singletons, with the ten largest covering around 10%. With 5 bases removed from V and 1 base from J, the gap between germline ends came to 11 bases. Germline assignment: CDR1 LNHNV and CDR2 YYDKDF (reference sequence). The CDR3 loop spans 15 amino acids. The data were obtained in a study of T cell repertoires in aging, cancer and after chemotherapy. Across the study: The full dataset contained several million TCR reads.

The receptor comes from a human donor in good health. The donor label of this sample is uncertain. The sample taken for sequencing was blood. The chain links TRBV15 to TRBJ1-4; D might be TRBD1 (5 bases). CDR3 region: CATSPRQRTNEKLFF. DNA for the CDR3: TGTGCCACCAGCCCACGACAGAGAACTAATGAAAAACTGTTTTTT.